A selection of T cell receptor beta chains follows, all from one sample in a study of T cell responses to AZD1222 COVID-19 vaccine. Produced via immunoSEQ multiplex PCR; TCRdb's table is partial and in-frame only. This sample has 100,000 to 150,000 clones; less than 95% occur once, and the top ten carry around 4.5%. The sample here was peripheral blood, taken on day 0 of MenACWY control vaccination. The receptors here all came from an adult in good health. The CDR3 runs from the conserved cysteine through the conserved F or W. A D gene is named only where the DNA matches it firmly. Clone sizes are given selectively: once, few, many, or a class where the clone is expanded.

d_call j_call v_call clone_size cdr3_nt cdr3_aa
- TRBJ1-6 TRBV3-1/TRBV3-2 once TGTGCCAGCCGACTTAGGACAGCCTATAATTCACCCCTCCACTTT CASRLRTAYNSPLHF
- TRBJ2-5 TRBV5-4 once TGTGCCAGCGGGCCGATTTTGGAAGAGACCCAGTACTTC CASGPILEETQYF
TRBD1 TRBJ2-7 TRBV5-1 few TGCGCCAGCAGCTGGGACAGTTACTACGAGCAGTACTTC CASSWDSYYEQYF
- TRBJ1-3 TRBV7-6 - TGTGCCAGCAGCTTAGCGCATGGGGGGATACTCTCTGGAAACACCATATATTTT CASSLAHGGILSGNTIYF
- TRBJ2-3 TRBV19 once TGTGCCAGTAGGTTGCCGGGGGACACAGATACGCAGTATTTT CASRLPGDTDTQYF
TRBD2 TRBJ2-7 TRBV6-1 - TGTGCCAGCAGTGGGAGAGAGCGAGGACTAGCCTACGAGCAGTACTTC CASSGRERGLAYEQYF
- TRBJ1-6 TRBV5-4 - TGTGCCAGCAGCTTGAGGGTTCCCAGAGGTAATTCACCCCTCCACTTT CASSLRVPRGNSPLHF
- TRBJ2-2 TRBV7-9 once TGTGCCAGCAGCCGAACAGGGAACACCGGGGAGCTGTTTTTT CASSRTGNTGELFF
TRBD2 TRBJ2-3 TRBV18 - TGTGCCAGCTCACCCCATGCACTAGCGGGGGGGCCTGGAGATACGCAGTATTTT CASSPHALAGGPGDTQYF
TRBD2 TRBJ2-3 TRBV19 - TGTGCCACCGGGGGGAAGGGCGGCACAGATACGCAGTATTTT CATGGKGGTDTQYF
- TRBJ1-1 TRBV7-2 - TGTGCCAGCAGCTCACAAGGGAGGACTGAAGCTTTCTTT CASSSQGRTEAFF
TRBD1 TRBJ1-5 TRBV27 - TGTGCCAGCAGTTTATCGGGACAGGGGGCCCTGAGCGGTCGAAGTCCACATGGGGATCAGCCCCAGCATTTT CASSLSGQGALSGRSPHGDQPQHF
TRBD1 TRBJ2-3 TRBV9 - TGTGCCAGCAGCGCCGGACAGGGGAGCACAGATACGCAGTATTTT CASSAGQGSTDTQYF
- TRBJ1-6 TRBV3-1/TRBV3-2 - TGTGCCAGCAGCCCAAGCGTTTCGGATTCACCCCTCCACTTT CASSPSVSDSPLHF
- TRBJ1-5 TRBV19 once TGTGCCAGTAGTATAGCAGGGAGGGAATATCAGCCCCAGCATTTT CASSIAGREYQPQHF
- TRBJ2-1 TRBV14 few TGTGCCAGCAGCCAAGATTCTCTAGTCCGGAAGAATGAGCAGTTCTTC CASSQDSLVRKNEQFF
- TRBJ2-1 TRBV4-2 - TGTGCCAGCAGCCCGACTCGATACAATGAGCAGTTCTTC CASSPTRYNEQFF
TRBD1 TRBJ2-2 TRBV19 - TGTGCCAGTAGTCTAGGGACAGGGGGGATCACCGGGGAGCTGTTTTTT CASSLGTGGITGELFF
TRBD1 TRBJ1-2 TRBV5-4 - TGTGCCAGCAGTCGGACAGGGCGTTATGGCTACACCTTC CASSRTGRYGYTF
- TRBJ2-3 TRBV9 - TGTGCCAGCAGCGTAGACAGGGCAGATACGCAGTATTTT CASSVDRADTQYF
- TRBJ2-2 TRBV2 - TGTGCCAGCCGAGGCACCGGGGAGCTGTTTTTT CASRGTGELFF
- TRBJ2-3 TRBV29-1 - TGCAGCGTTGGTCCCCCTCCCACAGATACGCAGTATTTT CSVGPPPTDTQYF
TRBD2 TRBJ2-7 TRBV28 - TGTGCCAGCAGATCCTCCGGTGGGCGGACTAGCGGGAAATTCTACGAGCAGTACTTC CASRSSGGRTSGKFYEQYF
- TRBJ1-1 TRBV6-5 - TGTGCCAGCAGTTTCGACAGATTTCCCACTGAAGCTTTCTTT CASSFDRFPTEAFF
- TRBJ2-5 TRBV3-1/TRBV3-2 - TGTGCCAGCAGCCCCAGATCCGCGGACGCAGGGTTCGAGACCCAGTACTTC CASSPRSADAGFETQYF
TRBD1 TRBJ2-7 TRBV28 - TGTGCCAGCAGGGACCCGGGACAGGGGCGCGAGCAGTACTTC CASRDPGQGREQYF
- TRBJ1-2 TRBV28 - TGTGCCAGCAGTTTTTCCAGGGAGGGCTCCTATGGCTACACCTTC CASSFSREGSYGYTF
- TRBJ1-6 TRBV19 - TGTGCCAGTAGTATCCTGGGGGCGAGGGGAAATTCACCCCTCCACTTT CASSILGARGNSPLHF
- TRBJ1-4 TRBV18 - TGTGCCAGCTCACCCTGGGCTAATGAAAAACTGTTTTTT CASSPWANEKLFF
- TRBJ1-1 TRBV5-1 - TGCGCCAGCAGCTTGGTTCCAGGACCGAACACTGAAGCTTTCTTT CASSLVPGPNTEAFF
- TRBJ1-5 TRBV10-3 - TGTGCCATCAGTGATCCGTCGTCGGTCAGTCAGCCCCAGCATTTT CAISDPSSVSQPQHF
- TRBJ1-5 TRBV28 - TGTGCCAGCGGCCCCGTTTCTCGGCCCCAGCATTTT CASGPVSRPQHF
- TRBJ2-1 TRBV11-2 - TGTGCCAGCAGCTTAGGTTGGACAGTGGGTATTTACAATGAGCAGTTCTTC CASSLGWTVGIYNEQFF
- TRBJ1-1 TRBV24-1 - TGTGCCACCAGTGAGAACACTGAAGCTTTCTTT CATSENTEAFF
- TRBJ2-4 TRBV28 - TGTGCCAGCAGTTCCCAAGGGGGGGGATTAGCCAAAAACATTCAGTACTTC CASSSQGGGLAKNIQYF
- TRBJ2-5 TRBV10-2 - TGCGCCAGCAGAGCGGACTGGGGATGGGAGACCCAGTACTTC CASRADWGWETQYF
- TRBJ1-5 TRBV27 - TGTGCCAGCAGTTTAAGGGCAGGGCGGGAGCCCCAGCATTTT CASSLRAGREPQHF
- TRBJ1-5 TRBV6-6 - TGTGCCGCCAGCCGGGCGGATAATCAGCCCCAGCATTTT CAASRADNQPQHF
- TRBJ1-5 TRBV2 - TGTGCCAGCAGTGAAGAAGCGGTAGGGCGCAATCAGCCCCAGCATTTT CASSEEAVGRNQPQHF
- TRBJ2-7 TRBV27 - TGTGCCAGCAAGTTCGGTGGGGGCGAGCAGTACTTC CASKFGGGEQYF
- TRBJ2-7 TRBV19 - TGTGCCAGTAGTATAGGCAGCGGAAACGAGCAGTACTTC CASSIGSGNEQYF
- TRBJ1-6 TRBV6-4 few TGTGCCAGCAGTGCACAACCCAGGACCGGTGGAAAAAATTCACCCCTCCACTTT CASSAQPRTGGKNSPLHF
TRBD1 TRBJ2-3 TRBV4-3 - TGCGCCAGCAGCCGACTGACAGGGCCCCCAGATACGCAGTATTTT CASSRLTGPPDTQYF
- TRBJ1-1 TRBV5-1 - TGCGCCAGCAGCTTGCGGGACAAAGGAGAAGCTTTCTTT CASSLRDKGEAFF
- TRBJ2-3 TRBV3-1/TRBV3-2 - TGTGCCAGCAGCCAAGACGGCAGGGTGTTCTCTACAGATACGCAGTATTTT CASSQDGRVFSTDTQYF
- TRBJ1-4 TRBV30 - TGTGCCTGGACGTTGGGTCAAGGAAGGGCTAATGAAAAACTGTTTTTT CAWTLGQGRANEKLFF
- TRBJ2-5 TRBV7-9 - TGTGCCAGCAGGCTGGGTCTTGGAAGGGAGACCCAGTACTTC CASRLGLGRETQYF
TRBD2 TRBJ2-1 TRBV11-2 few TGTGCCAGCAGCTTAACTAGCGGGGGGACCTACAATGAGCAGTTCTTC CASSLTSGGTYNEQFF
TRBD1 TRBJ2-1 TRBV3-1/TRBV3-2 - TGTGCCAGCAGCCTACAGGGGTCAGGCAATGAGCAGTTCTTC CASSLQGSGNEQFF
- TRBJ1-2 TRBV10-1 - TGCGCCAGCAGTGGGACAGCAAGGGGCTATGGCTACACCTTC CASSGTARGYGYTF
TRBD2 TRBJ2-1 TRBV30 - TGTGCCTGGAGTCTTAGCGGGATTGAGCAGTTCTTC CAWSLSGIEQFF
TRBD1 TRBJ2-1 TRBV27 - TGTGCCAGCAGTGAGAGACAGGGGGCAGATGAGCAGTTCTTC CASSERQGADEQFF
TRBD1 TRBJ1-5 TRBV2 - TGTGCCAGCAGTGATAGGGGGCTTAGCAATCAGCCCCAGCATTTT CASSDRGLSNQPQHF
TRBD1 TRBJ2-3 TRBV24-1 once TGTGCCACCAGTGACCCCGGGACAGCGTCTCTTAGCACAGATACGCAGTATTTT CATSDPGTASLSTDTQYF
TRBD2 TRBJ2-7 TRBV7-3 - TGTGCCAGCAGCTTAGTAGCGGGACCCTACGAGCAGTACTTC CASSLVAGPYEQYF
- TRBJ1-6 TRBV5-1 - TGCGCCAGCAGCTTAACAAAGAGCTCCTATAATTCACCCCTCCACTTT CASSLTKSSYNSPLHF
- TRBJ2-5 TRBV27 - TGTGCCAGCAGTTCTCCGGGACACCGCCAAGAGACCCAGTACTTC CASSSPGHRQETQYF
TRBD1 TRBJ2-3 TRBV6-5 - TGTGCCAGCAGGGAGACAGGGCGCGGGGATACGCAGTATTTT CASRETGRGDTQYF
- TRBJ1-2 TRBV5-1 - TGCGCCAGCAGCACGACCGCTAACTATGGCTACACCTTC CASSTTANYGYTF
- TRBJ2-1 TRBV6-5 - TGTGCCAGCAGTTACTTCACATTGGATAACAATGAGCAGTTCTTC CASSYFTLDNNEQFF